Detailed here is one T cell receptor (beta chain). Its antigen is unknown. V was cut by 2 bases and J by 8 bases, with 15 bases left in between. The CDR3 runs 15 residues. The source of the sample is a study of T-cell memory formation after mild COVID-19. Study as a whole: Largely donor-specific sequence clusters came from two donors.

Constant-segment primers were used for 5'RACE, and the resulting TCR alpha and TCR beta cDNA libraries carried sample barcodes and UMIs. Via MiXCR, TCRdb re-called the 5' RACE reads, giving one row per CDR3 protein. The sample has some 300,000 distinct CDR3 sequences, more than 20% seen once. Regarding the study as a whole: For contracting clones, CD4+ ones sat mainly in CM and EM, CD8+ in EMRA. Memory from before infection featured some responding clones, which suggests cross-reactive memory joined.

Specimen: PBMCs or a T cell subset sorted from them (not recorded which). The clonotype was recovered from a man aged 18 to 30 who had mild COVID-19 (a few samples of this study predate the infection). Cell type and time point are not known. J is TRBJ2-2 and V is TRBV12-3 or TRBV12-4, with D perhaps matching TRBD2 (5 bases). The CDR3 loop reads CASSLYARRVGELFF. CDR3 DNA sequence: TGTGCCAGCAGTTTATACGCGAGGCGGGTGGGGGAGCTGTTTTTT.